The rows below give T cell receptor beta chains drawn from one sample of a study of blood T cell repertoires in COVID-19. TCRdb keeps only in-frame clones here, not all; method: immunoSEQ multiplex PCR. The table lists about 240,000 clones, roughly 87% of them singletons. Sequencing input: peripheral blood. These TCRs come from a woman in her 30s with acute or convalescent COVID-19. CDR3s include the opening cysteine and the closing phenylalanine or tryptophan. The order of the fields is CDR3 DNA, CDR3 protein, V gene, J gene, CDR3 length, D gene, clone size. D genes are given only for firm matches. Only part of the rows carry a size: once, few, many, or a class if the clone is expanded.

TGTGCTAGTGCCCCTTCGGGTGGGAACTATGGCTACACCTTC,CASAPSGGNYGYTF,TRBV12-5,TRBJ1-2,14,-,-
TGTGCCAGCAGCAGGGGACATGCCGAGTCGCTCACCGGGGAGCTGTTTTTT,CASSRGHAESLTGELFF,TRBV21-1,TRBJ2-2,17,-,-
TGCAGTGCTAGTCTCCCCACGGTGTATCACACCTTC,CSASLPTVYHTF,TRBV20-1,TRBJ1-2,12,-,-
TGTGCCAGCAGCCACCAGGTTCAGGGAGGCAATTCACCCCTCCACTTT,CASSHQVQGGNSPLHF,TRBV13,TRBJ1-6,16,-,-
TGTGCCAGCAGGGAGAACAGGGGTCGAGAGCAGTACTTC,CASRENRGREQYF,TRBV6-5,TRBJ2-7,13,TRBD1,-
TGTGCCAGCAGCCTAGGGACAGGTCTTAATGAAAAACTGTTTTTT,CASSLGTGLNEKLFF,TRBV7-9,TRBJ1-4,15,TRBD1,-
TGTGCCAGCAGCCCAGCCCCCTCAGCTAGCGGGAGCTCCTACGAGCAGTACTTC,CASSPAPSASGSSYEQYF,TRBV7-9,TRBJ2-7,18,TRBD2,-
TGTGCCAGTAGTATAGGGACCGAGCGGGGCAATGAGCAGTTCTTC,CASSIGTERGNEQFF,TRBV19,TRBJ2-1,15,TRBD2,-
TGTGCCAGTAGTATGGCGGCTAGCGGGACCTATGAGCAGTTCTTC,CASSMAASGTYEQFF,TRBV19,TRBJ2-1,15,TRBD2,-
TGTGCCAGTAGTCAGGGGGGATGGAACCAAGAGACCCAGTACTTC,CASSQGGWNQETQYF,TRBV19,TRBJ2-5,15,-,-
TGTGCCAGTAGTATAGCACCTATCTCTGGAAACACCATATATTTT,CASSIAPISGNTIYF,TRBV19,TRBJ1-3,15,-,-
TGTGCCAGCTCACCGGTACTTTTTGGGTTGGGGGGAAACACTGAAGCTTTCTTT,CASSPVLFGLGGNTEAFF,TRBV18,TRBJ1-1,18,-,-
TGTGCCACCAGTGACGCGGGCCCTAGGGAGACCCAGTACTTC,CATSDAGPRETQYF,TRBV24-1,TRBJ2-5,14,-,-
TGTGCCAGCAGTTGGACAGGGGTTCAGCCCCAGCATTTT,CASSWTGVQPQHF,TRBV27,TRBJ1-5,13,TRBD1,-
TGCGCCAGCAGCCCAACGGGGACTAGCGGGAGAAGGCGGAGCACAGATACGCAGTATTTT,CASSPTGTSGRRRSTDTQYF,TRBV4-3,TRBJ2-3,20,TRBD2,-
TGTGCCAGCAGCCGAAGACCGGGACAGGGAAGGTTGGGAGGGAATCAGCCCCAGCATTTT,CASSRRPGQGRLGGNQPQHF,TRBV5-8,TRBJ1-5,20,TRBD1,-
TGTGCCACCAGCAGAGTGAGGAACTACGAGCAGTACTTC,CATSRVRNYEQYF,TRBV15,TRBJ2-7,13,-,-
TGCGCCAGCAGCCAAGATTTAGGTGGCAGGGCCAGCTCCTATAATTCACCCCTCCACTTT,CASSQDLGGRASSYNSPLHF,TRBV4-1,TRBJ1-6,20,-,-
TGTGCCAGCAGCCAAGAGTACAGGCTTAATGAAAAACTGTTTTTT,CASSQEYRLNEKLFF,TRBV3-1/TRBV3-2,TRBJ1-4,15,-,-
TGTGCCAGTAGTGGCTCCGGGGGGCTTTGGTCCTACGAGCAGTACTTC,CASSGSGGLWSYEQYF,TRBV19,TRBJ2-7,16,-,-
TGTGCCTGGATGGGGCCGTTGGAGACCCAGTACTTC,CAWMGPLETQYF,TRBV30,TRBJ2-5,12,-,few
TGTGCCGGAGCTAGCGGGAGGGCCGGGTTTCGGGATACGCAGTATTTT,CAGASGRAGFRDTQYF,TRBV5-4,TRBJ2-3,16,TRBD2,once
TGTGCCAGCAGCCAGGGACTAGCCCACACAGATACGCAGTATTTT,CASSQGLAHTDTQYF,TRBV4-2,TRBJ2-3,15,TRBD2,-
TGTGCCTGGTCGAGGGGGAGGGGTTTCGGGTCCGGAGGCTACACCTTC,CAWSRGRGFGSGGYTF,TRBV30,TRBJ1-2,16,-,few
TGTGCCAGCCACAAAAGGCGGGGGGCGAACACCGGGGAGCTGTTTTTT,CASHKRRGANTGELFF,TRBV19,TRBJ2-2,16,TRBD2,-
TGTGCCAGCAGCTTGACTAGCCGGAGCTCCTACGAGCAGTACTTC,CASSLTSRSSYEQYF,TRBV5-4,TRBJ2-7,15,-,-
TGTGCCAGCAGCCAAGTACTAGCCAATGAGCAGTTCTTC,CASSQVLANEQFF,TRBV3-1/TRBV3-2,TRBJ2-1,13,-,once
TGTGCCAGCAGTTTGACAGGGTCAGGAGGCTACACCTTC,CASSLTGSGGYTF,TRBV25-1,TRBJ1-2,13,TRBD1,-
TGTGCCACCGCGGGACAGACCCAAGAGACCCAGTACTTC,CATAGQTQETQYF,TRBV2,TRBJ2-5,13,-,-
TGTGCCAGCAGCTCCAGCCGTAAGGGACAGGGGACCCAGTACTTC,CASSSSRKGQGTQYF,TRBV13,TRBJ2-5,15,TRBD1,-
TGTGCCATCATAGACAGGCTCTATGGCTACACCTTC,CAIIDRLYGYTF,TRBV19,TRBJ1-2,12,-,once
TGTGCCAGCAGACAAACTAAAGGGACAGGGGACTATGGCTACACCTTC,CASRQTKGTGDYGYTF,TRBV27,TRBJ1-2,16,TRBD1,-
TGTGCCAGCAGCGTCCGGGACAGGGGATCTGGGGAGCAGTTCTTC,CASSVRDRGSGEQFF,TRBV9,TRBJ2-1,15,TRBD1,-
TGTGCCAGCAGTTACCGGGACAGCAATTCACCCCTCCACTTT,CASSYRDSNSPLHF,TRBV6-5,TRBJ1-6,14,TRBD1,-
TGTGCCAGCAGCTTTTTCGGGGGGCGCTTTAGGGACACTGAAGCTTTCTTT,CASSFFGGRFRDTEAFF,TRBV5-6,TRBJ1-1,17,-,-
TGTGCCAGCAGCCACGGACTAGCGGGAGACACAGATACGCAGTATTTT,CASSHGLAGDTDTQYF,TRBV11-3,TRBJ2-3,16,TRBD2,once
TGTGCCTGGAGTTTCCGGGACACTGAAGCTTTCTTT,CAWSFRDTEAFF,TRBV30,TRBJ1-1,12,-,-
TGCGCCAGTCGGGACACCTATAATTCACCCCTCCACTTT,CASRDTYNSPLHF,TRBV10-2,TRBJ1-6,13,-,-
TGTGCCATCAGCGGGACAGGGGGCTCCTACGAGCAGTACTTC,CAISGTGGSYEQYF,TRBV10-3,TRBJ2-7,14,TRBD1,-
TGTGCCAGCAGACCCGGACAGGGGGCTAGAAACACCATATATTTT,CASRPGQGARNTIYF,TRBV7-6,TRBJ1-3,15,TRBD1,few
TGTGCCAGCAGCTTAGTGGGCCAGGCACCCTACGAGCAGTACTTC,CASSLVGQAPYEQYF,TRBV7-9,TRBJ2-7,15,-,-
TGTGCCAGCAGCGTAGTCGACCTAGGGGGGGACACCGGGGAGCTGTTTTTT,CASSVVDLGGDTGELFF,TRBV9,TRBJ2-2,17,-,-
TGTGCCACCGCAGGCCGGGGAGGTAGTCCTTTCGAGCAGTACTTC,CATAGRGGSPFEQYF,TRBV15,TRBJ2-7,15,-,-
TGTGCCTGGACGCGCCAAGGACAGGGGGATTTTATCTACACCTTC,CAWTRQGQGDFIYTF,TRBV30,TRBJ1-2,15,TRBD1,-
TGTGCCAGCCGAGTCAGCGTGCCTTACTATGGCTACACCTTC,CASRVSVPYYGYTF,TRBV28,TRBJ1-2,14,-,-
TGTGCCAGCAGCACGAGCGGGAGGAGCTACAATGAGCAGTTCTTC,CASSTSGRSYNEQFF,TRBV11-3,TRBJ2-1,15,TRBD2,-
TGTGCCAGCAGTTTATCCTGGGGGGACACAGATACGCAGTATTTT,CASSLSWGDTDTQYF,TRBV27,TRBJ2-3,15,-,-
TGTGCCAGTAGGGGGCCGAACTACAATGAGCAGTTCTTC,CASRGPNYNEQFF,TRBV28,TRBJ2-1,13,TRBD1,-
TGTGCCAGCAGCTTAACGGGAGGGACAGGGTTCGAGCAGTACTTC,CASSLTGGTGFEQYF,TRBV7-3,TRBJ2-7,15,TRBD1,-
TGTGCCTGGAGTGTCAGGGAAGGTCAGCCCCAGCATTTT,CAWSVREGQPQHF,TRBV30,TRBJ1-5,13,-,-
TGTGCCTCCTGGGGGGGGTCACCCCTCCACTTT,CASWGGSPLHF,TRBV6-6,TRBJ1-6,11,-,-
TGCGCCAGCAGTATAGCGGGAGGGCCACACAATGAGCAGTTCTTC,CASSIAGGPHNEQFF,TRBV10-1,TRBJ2-1,15,TRBD2,-
TGTGCCAGCAGCCGAGACCCGACAGGGGTCAGCACAGATACGCAGTATTTT,CASSRDPTGVSTDTQYF,TRBV11-3,TRBJ2-3,17,TRBD1,-
TGCGCCAGCAGCTCACGAATGCCCCACTCCCAAGAGACCCAGTACTTC,CASSSRMPHSQETQYF,TRBV5-1,TRBJ2-5,16,-,-
TGTGCCAGCAGTCTCCCGGGGATGGGGTTATATTCTGGAAACACCATATATTTT,CASSLPGMGLYSGNTIYF,TRBV7-8,TRBJ1-3,18,-,-